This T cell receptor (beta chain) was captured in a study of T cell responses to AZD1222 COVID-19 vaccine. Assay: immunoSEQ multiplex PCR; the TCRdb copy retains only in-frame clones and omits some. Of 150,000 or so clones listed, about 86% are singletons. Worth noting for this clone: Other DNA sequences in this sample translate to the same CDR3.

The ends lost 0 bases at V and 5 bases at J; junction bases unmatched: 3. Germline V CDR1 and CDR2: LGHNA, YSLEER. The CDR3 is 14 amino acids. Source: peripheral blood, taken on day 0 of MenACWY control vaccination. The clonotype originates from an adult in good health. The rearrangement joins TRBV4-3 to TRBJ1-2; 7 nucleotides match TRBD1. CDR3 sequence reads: CASSQETGTYGYTF. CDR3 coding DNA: TGCGCCAGCAGCCAAGAGACAGGGACGTATGGCTACACCTTC.